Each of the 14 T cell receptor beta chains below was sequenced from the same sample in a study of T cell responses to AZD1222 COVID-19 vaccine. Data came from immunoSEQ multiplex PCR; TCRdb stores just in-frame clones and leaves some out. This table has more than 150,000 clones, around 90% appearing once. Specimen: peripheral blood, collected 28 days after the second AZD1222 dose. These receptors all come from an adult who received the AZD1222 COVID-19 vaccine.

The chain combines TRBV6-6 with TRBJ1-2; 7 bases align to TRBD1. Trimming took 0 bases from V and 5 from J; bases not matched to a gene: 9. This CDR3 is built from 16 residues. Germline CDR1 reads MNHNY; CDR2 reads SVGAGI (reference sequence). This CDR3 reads CASSYSGAGGGYGYTF. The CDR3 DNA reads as TGTGCCAGCAGTTACTCGGGGGCAGGGGGAGGATATGGCTACACCTTC.

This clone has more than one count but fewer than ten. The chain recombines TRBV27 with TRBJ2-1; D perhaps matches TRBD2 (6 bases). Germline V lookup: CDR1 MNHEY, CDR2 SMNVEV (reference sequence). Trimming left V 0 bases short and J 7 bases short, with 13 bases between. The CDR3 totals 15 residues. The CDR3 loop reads CASSLSMLAGNEQFF. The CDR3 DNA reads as TGTGCCAGCAGTTTATCGATGCTGGCGGGAAATGAGCAGTTCTTC.

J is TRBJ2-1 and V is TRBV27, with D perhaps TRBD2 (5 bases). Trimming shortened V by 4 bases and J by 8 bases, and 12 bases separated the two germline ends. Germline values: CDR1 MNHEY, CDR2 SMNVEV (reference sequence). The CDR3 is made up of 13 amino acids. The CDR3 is CASSSDLAYEQFF. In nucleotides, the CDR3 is TGTGCCAGCAGTTCCGACTTAGCGTATGAGCAGTTCTTC.

Written as DNA, the CDR3 is TGTGCCAGCAGCCCCCTCTTGGGAGGGCTGGCAGATACGCAGTATTTT. It is translated as CASSPLLGGLADTQYF. The gene calls are TRBV7-2 and TRBJ2-3, with 7 bases lining up with TRBD2. Germline V gives CDR1 SGHTA, CDR2 FQGNSA. Trimming cost V 5 bases and J 4 bases; bases outside gene matches: 12. The CDR3 is 16 residues long.

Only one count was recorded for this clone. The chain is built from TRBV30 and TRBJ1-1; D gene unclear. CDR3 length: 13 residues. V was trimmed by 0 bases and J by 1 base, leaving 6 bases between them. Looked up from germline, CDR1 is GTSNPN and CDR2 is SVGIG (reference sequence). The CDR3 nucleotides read TGTGCCTGGAGTGTACAACAGAACACTGAAGCTTTCTTT. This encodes CAWSVQQNTEAFF.

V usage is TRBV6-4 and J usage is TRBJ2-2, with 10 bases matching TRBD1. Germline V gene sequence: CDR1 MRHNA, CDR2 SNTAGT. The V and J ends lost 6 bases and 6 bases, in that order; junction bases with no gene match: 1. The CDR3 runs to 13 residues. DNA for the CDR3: TGTGCCAGCAGGGGGACAGGGGCCGGGGAGCTGTTTTTT. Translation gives CASRGTGAGELFF.

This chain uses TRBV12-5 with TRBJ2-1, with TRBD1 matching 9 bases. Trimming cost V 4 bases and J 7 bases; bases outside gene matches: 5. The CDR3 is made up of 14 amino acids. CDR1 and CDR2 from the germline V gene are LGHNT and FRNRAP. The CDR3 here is CASGSGQGVNEQFF. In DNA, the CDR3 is TGTGCTAGTGGTTCGGGACAGGGTGTTAATGAGCAGTTCTTC.

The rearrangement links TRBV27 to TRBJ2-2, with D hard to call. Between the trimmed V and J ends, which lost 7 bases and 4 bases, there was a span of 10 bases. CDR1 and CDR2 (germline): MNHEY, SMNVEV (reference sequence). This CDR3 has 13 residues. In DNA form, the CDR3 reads TGTGCCAGCACCCCACAGTTCACCGGGGAGCTGTTTTTT. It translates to CASTPQFTGELFF.

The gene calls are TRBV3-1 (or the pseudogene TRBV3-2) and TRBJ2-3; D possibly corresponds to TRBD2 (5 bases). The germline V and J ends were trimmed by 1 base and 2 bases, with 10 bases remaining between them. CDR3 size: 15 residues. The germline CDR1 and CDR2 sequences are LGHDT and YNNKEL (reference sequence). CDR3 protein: CASSQGDYLTDTQYF. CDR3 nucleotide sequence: TGTGCCAGCAGCCAAGGCGACTACCTCACAGATACGCAGTATTTT.

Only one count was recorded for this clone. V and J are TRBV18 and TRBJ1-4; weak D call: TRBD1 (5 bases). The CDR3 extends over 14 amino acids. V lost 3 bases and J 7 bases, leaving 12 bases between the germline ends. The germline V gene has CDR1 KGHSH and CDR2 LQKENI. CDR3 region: CASSPSRVGEKLFF. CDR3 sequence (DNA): TGTGCCAGCTCACCCAGCAGGGTGGGTGAAAAACTGTTTTTT.

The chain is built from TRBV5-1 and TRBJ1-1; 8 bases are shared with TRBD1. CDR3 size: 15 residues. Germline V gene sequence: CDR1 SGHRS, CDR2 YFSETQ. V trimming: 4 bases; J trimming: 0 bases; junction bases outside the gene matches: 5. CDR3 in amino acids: CASSITGGLNTEAFF. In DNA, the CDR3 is TGCGCCAGCAGCATCACAGGGGGATTGAACACTGAAGCTTTCTTT.

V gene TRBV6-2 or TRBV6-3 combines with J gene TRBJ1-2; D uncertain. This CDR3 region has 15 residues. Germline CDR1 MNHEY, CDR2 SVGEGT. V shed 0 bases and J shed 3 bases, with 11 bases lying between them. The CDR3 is CASSYSGREYYGYTF. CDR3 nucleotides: TGTGCCAGCAGTTACTCGGGGAGGGAGTACTATGGCTACACCTTC.

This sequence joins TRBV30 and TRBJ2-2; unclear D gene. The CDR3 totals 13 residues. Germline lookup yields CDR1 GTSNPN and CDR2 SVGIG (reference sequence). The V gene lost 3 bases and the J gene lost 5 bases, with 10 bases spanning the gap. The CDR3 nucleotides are TGTGCCTGGAGCGGGCAGAGAACCGGGGAGCTGTTTTTT. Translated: CAWSGQRTGELFF.

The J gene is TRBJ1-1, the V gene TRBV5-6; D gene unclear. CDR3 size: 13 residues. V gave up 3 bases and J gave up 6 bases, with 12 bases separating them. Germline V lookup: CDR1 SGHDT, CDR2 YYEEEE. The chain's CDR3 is CASSWGNEAEAFF. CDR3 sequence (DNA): TGTGCCAGCAGCTGGGGTAACGAGGCTGAAGCTTTCTTT.